This TCR beta chain is drawn from a study of somatic mutations in cytotoxic T cells in rheumatoid arthritis. Some clones are missing from TCRdb's copy, which holds only in-frame ones; the method was immunoSEQ multiplex PCR. The sample lists some 10,000 clones, approximately 89% seen once, with roughly 1.1% in the top ten. This TCR was sampled from a woman aged 18-35 years with rheumatoid arthritis. The source material was CD4+ T cells sorted from blood.

The CDR3 reads CASSPKVLDRGPLSSYEQYF. DNA of the CDR3: TGTGCCAGCTCACCAAAGGTCTTGGACAGGGGGCCACTTAGCTCCTACGAGCAGTACTTC. This sequence joins TRBV18 and TRBJ2-5; 11 bases line up with TRBD1. The J call may not be correct, given that the DNA end is closer to TRBJ2-7. The germline V gene encodes CDR1 KGHSH and CDR2 LQKENI. The CDR3 covers 20 residues.